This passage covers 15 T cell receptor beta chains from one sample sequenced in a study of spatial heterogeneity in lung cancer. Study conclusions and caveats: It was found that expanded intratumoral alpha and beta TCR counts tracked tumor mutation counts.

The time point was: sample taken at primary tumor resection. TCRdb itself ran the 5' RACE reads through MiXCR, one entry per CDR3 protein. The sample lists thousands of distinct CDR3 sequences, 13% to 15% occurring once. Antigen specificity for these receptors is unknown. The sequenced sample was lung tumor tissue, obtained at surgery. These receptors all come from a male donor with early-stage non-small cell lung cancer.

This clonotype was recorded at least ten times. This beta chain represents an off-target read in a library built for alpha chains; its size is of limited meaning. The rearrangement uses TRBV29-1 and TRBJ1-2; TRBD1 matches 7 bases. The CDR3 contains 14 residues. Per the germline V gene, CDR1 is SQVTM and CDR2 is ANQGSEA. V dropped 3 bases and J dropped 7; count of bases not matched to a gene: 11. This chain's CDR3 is CSVETGRGGSGYTF. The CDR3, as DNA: TGCAGCGTTGAGACCGGCAGGGGGGGATCTGGCTACACCTTC.

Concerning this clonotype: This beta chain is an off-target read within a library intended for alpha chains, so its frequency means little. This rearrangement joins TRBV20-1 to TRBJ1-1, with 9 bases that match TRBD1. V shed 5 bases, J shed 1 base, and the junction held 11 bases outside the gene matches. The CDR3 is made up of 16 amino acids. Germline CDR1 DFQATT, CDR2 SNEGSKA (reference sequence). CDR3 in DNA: TGCAGTGCTGAAGTCTCACAGGGGGCGCCGAACACTGAAGCTTTCTTT. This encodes CSAEVSQGAPNTEAFF.

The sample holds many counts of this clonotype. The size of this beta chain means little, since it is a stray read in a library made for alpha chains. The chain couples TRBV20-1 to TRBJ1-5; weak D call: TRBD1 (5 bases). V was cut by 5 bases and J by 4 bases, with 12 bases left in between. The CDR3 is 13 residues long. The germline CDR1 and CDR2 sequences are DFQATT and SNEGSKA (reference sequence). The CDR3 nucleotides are TGCAGTGCTCATATGGGGGTAAATCAGCCCCAGCATTTT. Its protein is CSAHMGVNQPQHF.

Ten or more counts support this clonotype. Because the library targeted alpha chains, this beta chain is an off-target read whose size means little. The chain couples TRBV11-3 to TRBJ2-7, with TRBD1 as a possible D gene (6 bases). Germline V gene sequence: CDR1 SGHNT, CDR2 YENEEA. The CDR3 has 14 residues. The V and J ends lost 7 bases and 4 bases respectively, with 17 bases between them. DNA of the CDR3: TGTGCCAGCACCGTACAGGGAAGTCTTTACGAGCAGTACTTC. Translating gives CASTVQGSLYEQYF.

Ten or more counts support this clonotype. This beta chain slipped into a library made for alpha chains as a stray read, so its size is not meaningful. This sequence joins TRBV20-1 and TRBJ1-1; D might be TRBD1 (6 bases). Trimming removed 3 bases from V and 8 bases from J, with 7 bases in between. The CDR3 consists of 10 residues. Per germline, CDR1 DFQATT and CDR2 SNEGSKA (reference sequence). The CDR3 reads CSASTGEAFF. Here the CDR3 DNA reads TGCAGTGCTAGTACAGGGGAAGCTTTCTTT.

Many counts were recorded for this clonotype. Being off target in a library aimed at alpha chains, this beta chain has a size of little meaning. CDR3 nucleotide sequence: TGTGCCAGCAGCCCACAAAGTCTTGGGGAGACCCAGTACTTC. Amino acid sequence: CASSPQSLGETQYF. The chain uses TRBV3-1 and TRBJ2-5; D is unclear. CDR3 length: 14 residues. Germline CDR1 and CDR2: LGHDT and YNNKEL (reference sequence). V lost 4 bases and J lost 5, with 14 bases in between.

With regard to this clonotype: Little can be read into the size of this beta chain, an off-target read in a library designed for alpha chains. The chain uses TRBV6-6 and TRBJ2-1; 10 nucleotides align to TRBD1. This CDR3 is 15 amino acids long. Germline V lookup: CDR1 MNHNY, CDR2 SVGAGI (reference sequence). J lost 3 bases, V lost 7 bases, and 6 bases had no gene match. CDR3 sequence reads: CASTPRDRGYNEQFF. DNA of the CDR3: TGTGCCAGCACCCCCCGGGACAGGGGCTACAATGAGCAGTTCTTC.

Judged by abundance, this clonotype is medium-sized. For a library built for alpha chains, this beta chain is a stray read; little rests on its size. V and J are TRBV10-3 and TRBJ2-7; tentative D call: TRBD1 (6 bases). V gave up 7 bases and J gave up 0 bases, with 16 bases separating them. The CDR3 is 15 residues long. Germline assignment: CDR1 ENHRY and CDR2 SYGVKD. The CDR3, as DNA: TGTGCCATCAAACAGGGTCCAGGCGGCTCCTACGAGCAGTACTTC. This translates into CAIKQGPGGSYEQYF.

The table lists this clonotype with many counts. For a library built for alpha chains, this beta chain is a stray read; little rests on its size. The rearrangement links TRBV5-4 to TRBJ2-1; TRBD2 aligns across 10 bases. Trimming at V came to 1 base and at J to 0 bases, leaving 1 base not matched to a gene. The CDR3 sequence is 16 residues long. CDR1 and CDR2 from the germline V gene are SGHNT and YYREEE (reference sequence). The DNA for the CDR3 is TGTGCCAGCAGCTTGACTAGCGGGATCTCCTACAATGAGCAGTTCTTC. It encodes CASSLTSGISYNEQFF.

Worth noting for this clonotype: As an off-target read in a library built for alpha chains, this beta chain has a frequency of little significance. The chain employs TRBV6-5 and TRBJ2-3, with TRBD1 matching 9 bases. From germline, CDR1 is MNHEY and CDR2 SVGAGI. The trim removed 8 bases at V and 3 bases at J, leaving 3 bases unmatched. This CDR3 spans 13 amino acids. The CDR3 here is CASEDRGTDTQYF. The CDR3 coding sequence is TGTGCCAGCGAGGACAGGGGAACAGATACGCAGTATTTT.

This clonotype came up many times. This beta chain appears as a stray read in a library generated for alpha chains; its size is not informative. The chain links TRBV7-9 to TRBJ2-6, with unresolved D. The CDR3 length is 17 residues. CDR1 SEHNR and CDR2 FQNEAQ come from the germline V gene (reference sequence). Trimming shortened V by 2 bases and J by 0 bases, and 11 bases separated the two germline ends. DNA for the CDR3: TGTGCCAGCAGCTTACCGGGCGTAAGCTCTGGGGCCAACGTCCTGACTTTC. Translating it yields CASSLPGVSSGANVLTF.

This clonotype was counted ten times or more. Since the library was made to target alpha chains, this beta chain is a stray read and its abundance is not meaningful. CDR3 sequence: CARAGGDPGENEQFF. The DNA of the CDR3 is TGTGCCAGAGCAGGAGGGGACCCAGGGGAGAATGAGCAGTTCTTC. This chain links TRBV21-1 with TRBJ2-1; the table gives TRBD2 as D, unverified against the DNA. TRBV21-1 is shown as a pseudogene. CDR3 length equals 15 residues.

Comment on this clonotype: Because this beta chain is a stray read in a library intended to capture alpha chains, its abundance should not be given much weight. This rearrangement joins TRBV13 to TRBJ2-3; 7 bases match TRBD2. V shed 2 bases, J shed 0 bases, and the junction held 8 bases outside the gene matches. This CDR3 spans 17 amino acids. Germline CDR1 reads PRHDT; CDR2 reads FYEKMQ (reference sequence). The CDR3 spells CASSLFGRELSTDTQYF. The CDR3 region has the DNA TGTGCCAGCAGCTTATTTGGGCGGGAGCTCAGCACAGATACGCAGTATTTT.

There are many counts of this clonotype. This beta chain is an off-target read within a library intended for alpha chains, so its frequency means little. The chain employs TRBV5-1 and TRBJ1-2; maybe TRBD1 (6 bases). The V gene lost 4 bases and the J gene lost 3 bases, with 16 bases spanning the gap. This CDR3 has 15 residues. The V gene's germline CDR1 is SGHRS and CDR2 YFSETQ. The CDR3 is CASSPDGGMDYGYTF. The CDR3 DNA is TGCGCCAGCAGCCCGGACGGGGGCATGGACTATGGCTACACCTTC.

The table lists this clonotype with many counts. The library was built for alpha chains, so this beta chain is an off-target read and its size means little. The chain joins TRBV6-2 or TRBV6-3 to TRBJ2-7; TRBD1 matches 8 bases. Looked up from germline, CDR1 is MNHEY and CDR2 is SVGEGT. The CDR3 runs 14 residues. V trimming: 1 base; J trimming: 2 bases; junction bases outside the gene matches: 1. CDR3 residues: CASSYLTGAYEQYF. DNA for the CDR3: TGTGCCAGCAGTTACTTGACAGGGGCCTACGAGCAGTACTTC.